This TCR beta chain was recorded in a study of cytomegalovirus exposure and HLA in healthy donors. Study-wide context: Within an early data release were around 87 million unique TCRs drawn from HLA-typed donors.

Both 60 Vbeta primers and 13 Jbeta primers went into the PCR. Using immunoSEQ multiplex PCR, the repertoire was profiled, and TCRdb retains in-frame clones only, with some absent. The sample holds some 150,000 clones, approximately 72% seen once. Per the germline V gene, CDR1 is SEHNR and CDR2 is FQNEAQ (reference sequence). This CDR3 spans 13 amino acids. For this clone: The germline gene is not matched at one end of the junction; a read error may be the cause.

V gene TRBV7-9 combines with J gene TRBJ1-4, with no clear D. Sequencing input: PBMCs. The TCR sequence derives from a human donor in good health. The CDR3, as DNA: TGTTCCAGCAGTCGTACCAGTGATGAAAAACTGTTTTTT. This codes for CSSSRTSDEKLFF.